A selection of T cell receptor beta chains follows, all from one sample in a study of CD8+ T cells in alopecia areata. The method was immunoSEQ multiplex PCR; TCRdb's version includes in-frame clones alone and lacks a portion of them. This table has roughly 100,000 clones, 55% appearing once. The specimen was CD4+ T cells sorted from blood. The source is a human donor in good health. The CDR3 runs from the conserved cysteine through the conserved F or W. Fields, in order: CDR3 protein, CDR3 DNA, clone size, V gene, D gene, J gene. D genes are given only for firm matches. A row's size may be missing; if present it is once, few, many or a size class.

cdr3_aa: CASSFGGPAETQYF
cdr3_nt: TGCGCCAGCAGCTTTGGTGGGCCGGCGGAGACCCAGTACTTC
clone_size: -
v_call: TRBV5-1
d_call: -
j_call: TRBJ2-5

cdr3_aa: CASSPGQDLYEQYF
cdr3_nt: TGCGCCAGCAGCCCCGGGCAGGACCTCTACGAGCAGTACTTC
clone_size: -
v_call: TRBV5-1
d_call: -
j_call: TRBJ2-7

cdr3_aa: CASSPTTGLAGEQFF
cdr3_nt: TGCGCCAGCAGCCCTACCACGGGACTAGCGGGCGAGCAGTTCTTC
clone_size: many
v_call: TRBV5-1
d_call: TRBD2
j_call: TRBJ2-1

cdr3_aa: CASSLAGTSMNEQFF
cdr3_nt: TGTGCCAGCAGCTTAGCCGGGACTAGCATGAATGAGCAGTTCTTC
clone_size: -
v_call: TRBV7-2
d_call: TRBD2
j_call: TRBJ2-1

cdr3_aa: CATSNAGTGVDTQYF
cdr3_nt: TGTGCCACCAGCAATGCCGGGACAGGGGTTGATACGCAGTATTTT
clone_size: once
v_call: TRBV15
d_call: TRBD1
j_call: TRBJ2-3

cdr3_aa: CASSLVGGQNYGYTF
cdr3_nt: TGTGCCAGCAGCTTAGTTGGGGGACAGAACTATGGCTACACCTTC
clone_size: -
v_call: TRBV7-9
d_call: TRBD1
j_call: TRBJ1-2

cdr3_aa: CASSAIRTSGNTGELFF
cdr3_nt: TGTGCCAGCAGCGCAATCCGGACTAGCGGGAACACCGGGGAGCTGTTTTTT
clone_size: -
v_call: TRBV7-9
d_call: TRBD2
j_call: TRBJ2-2

cdr3_aa: CSVASGGVETQYF
cdr3_nt: TGCAGCGTTGCCAGCGGGGGGGTAGAGACCCAGTACTTC
clone_size: once
v_call: TRBV29-1
d_call: TRBD2
j_call: TRBJ2-5

cdr3_aa: CAWGQNNYGYTF
cdr3_nt: TGTGCCTGGGGACAGAATAACTATGGCTACACCTTC
clone_size: -
v_call: TRBV30
d_call: -
j_call: TRBJ1-2

cdr3_aa: CSALGQLYGYTF
cdr3_nt: TGCAGCGCCCTCGGACAGCTCTATGGCTACACCTTC
clone_size: -
v_call: TRBV29-1
d_call: -
j_call: TRBJ1-2

cdr3_aa: CASSVRDRVTEAFF
cdr3_nt: TGTGCCAGCAGTGTACGGGACAGGGTTACTGAAGCTTTCTTT
clone_size: few
v_call: TRBV6-5
d_call: TRBD1
j_call: TRBJ1-1

cdr3_aa: CAWTPSSRHYGYTF
cdr3_nt: TGTGCCTGGACCCCCTCCAGCAGGCACTATGGCTACACCTTC
clone_size: -
v_call: TRBV30
d_call: -
j_call: TRBJ1-2

cdr3_aa: CASSLNALENEQFF
cdr3_nt: TGCGCCAGCAGCTTGAACGCGTTAGAGAATGAGCAGTTCTTC
clone_size: once
v_call: TRBV5-1
d_call: -
j_call: TRBJ2-1

cdr3_aa: CSVESRGGSDTQYF
cdr3_nt: TGCAGCGTTGAGAGCCGGGGGGGGTCAGATACGCAGTATTTT
clone_size: -
v_call: TRBV29-1
d_call: TRBD2
j_call: TRBJ2-3

cdr3_aa: CASSQAGTARETQYF
cdr3_nt: TGCGCCAGCAGCCAAGCGGGGACGGCTCGTGAGACCCAGTACTTC
clone_size: -
v_call: TRBV4-1
d_call: -
j_call: TRBJ2-5

cdr3_aa: CASSRGNTGELFF
cdr3_nt: TGTGCCAGCAGTCGCGGGAACACCGGGGAGCTGTTTTTT
clone_size: few
v_call: TRBV9
d_call: -
j_call: TRBJ2-2

cdr3_aa: CASSLGQGSNQPQHF
cdr3_nt: TGTGCCAGCAGCTTAGGACAGGGAAGCAATCAGCCCCAGCATTTT
clone_size: -
v_call: TRBV7-2
d_call: TRBD1
j_call: TRBJ1-5

cdr3_aa: CASKSAPGLTVF
cdr3_nt: TGTGCCAGCAAATCTGCCCCGGGACTCACGGTCTTC
clone_size: -
v_call: TRBV28
d_call: -
j_call: TRBJ2-1

cdr3_aa: CASGLIMNTEAFF
cdr3_nt: TGTGCTAGTGGTTTGATCATGAACACTGAAGCTTTCTTT
clone_size: -
v_call: TRBV12-5
d_call: -
j_call: TRBJ1-1

cdr3_aa: CAWSLNTGELFF
cdr3_nt: TGTGCCTGGAGTTTGAACACCGGGGAGCTGTTTTTT
clone_size: -
v_call: TRBV30
d_call: -
j_call: TRBJ2-2

cdr3_aa: CASSYSTTDRAQYF
cdr3_nt: TGTGCCAGCAGTTACTCGACAACGGACAGGGCCCAGTACTTC
clone_size: few
v_call: TRBV6-6
d_call: TRBD1
j_call: TRBJ2-5

cdr3_aa: CAWSAGAPLNEQFF
cdr3_nt: TGTGCCTGGTCGGCGGGGGCCCCCCTAAATGAGCAGTTCTTC
clone_size: few
v_call: TRBV30
d_call: -
j_call: TRBJ2-1

cdr3_aa: CASSQALAGGENIQYF
cdr3_nt: TGTGCCAGCAGCCAAGCTCTAGCGGGGGGAGAAAACATTCAGTACTTC
clone_size: -
v_call: TRBV4-2
d_call: TRBD2
j_call: TRBJ2-4

cdr3_aa: CASSYSSPGELFF
cdr3_nt: TGTGCCAGCAGTTACTCTTCGCCGGGTGAGCTGTTTTTT
clone_size: -
v_call: TRBV6-6
d_call: -
j_call: TRBJ1-4

cdr3_aa: CASSFSPGRNQPQHF
cdr3_nt: TGTGCCAGCAGCTTCAGTCCAGGGCGAAATCAGCCCCAGCATTTT
clone_size: -
v_call: TRBV7-2
d_call: -
j_call: TRBJ1-5

cdr3_aa: CAWRVSSNSPLHF
cdr3_nt: TGTGCCTGGAGAGTGTCGTCTAATTCACCCCTCCACTTT
clone_size: -
v_call: TRBV30
d_call: -
j_call: TRBJ1-6

cdr3_aa: CASSLLGSPPEPQHF
cdr3_nt: TGCGCCAGCAGCTTGTTGGGCTCGCCTCCGGAGCCCCAGCATTTT
clone_size: -
v_call: TRBV5-1
d_call: -
j_call: TRBJ1-5